This TCR beta chain comes out of a study of human T cells and chemical hapten exposure. Regarding the study as a whole: TCRs exceeding 1 in 1000 frequency stayed unchanged with DPC sensitization.

Sample time point: healthy volunteer bleed at 2 weeks. Unfractionated whole blood yielded the extracted total RNA. TCRdb ran MiXCR on the RACE reads and lists one entry per CDR3 protein. Here the sample spans about 130,000 distinct CDR3 sequences, around 8.3% being singletons. This CDR3 is built from 14 residues. CDR1 is LGHDT and CDR2 is YNNKEL in the germline V gene (reference sequence). J lost 8 bases, V lost 6 bases, and 12 bases had no gene match. With regard to this clonotype: Antigen unknown.

This TCR came from a male donor in good health. Some clones in this sample may be carry-over from other donors' samples. This rearrangement joins TRBV3-1 to TRBJ1-2, with 7 bases that match TRBD1. Sequencing was done on a sample of whole blood. CDR3 sequence (DNA): TGTGCCAGCAGTCGGGGCACAGGGGCCATGGGCTACACCTTC. Protein: CASSRGTGAMGYTF.